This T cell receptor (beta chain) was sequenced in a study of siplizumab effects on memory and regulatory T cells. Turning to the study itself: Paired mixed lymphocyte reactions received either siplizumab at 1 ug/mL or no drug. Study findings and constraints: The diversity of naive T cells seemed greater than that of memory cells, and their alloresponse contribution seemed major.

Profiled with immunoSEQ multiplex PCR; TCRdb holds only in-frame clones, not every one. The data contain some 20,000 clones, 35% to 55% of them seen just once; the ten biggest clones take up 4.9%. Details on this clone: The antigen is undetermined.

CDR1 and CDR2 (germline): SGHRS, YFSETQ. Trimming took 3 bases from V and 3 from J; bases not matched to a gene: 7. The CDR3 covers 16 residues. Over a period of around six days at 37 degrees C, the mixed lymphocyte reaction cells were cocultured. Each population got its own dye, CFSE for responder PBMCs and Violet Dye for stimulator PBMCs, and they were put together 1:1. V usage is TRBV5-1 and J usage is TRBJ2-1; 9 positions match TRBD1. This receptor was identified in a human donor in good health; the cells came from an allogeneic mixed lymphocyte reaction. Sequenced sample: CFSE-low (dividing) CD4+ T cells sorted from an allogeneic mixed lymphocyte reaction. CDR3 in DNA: TGCGCCAGCAGCTCCTCCGGGACAGGGCACTACAATGAGCAGTTCTTC. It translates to CASSSSGTGHYNEQFF.